This T cell receptor (beta chain) emerged from a study of shared clonotypes between healthy human individuals. Only Caucasian adults living in Nashville, Tennessee served as donors. This clone has at least ten counts. Only in-frame clones appear in the TCRdb table, and some are missing; sequencing was by immunoSEQ multiplex PCR. The top ten clones hold about 11% of a sample with 450,000 to 650,000 clones, around three quarters of them seen once. V dropped 3 bases and J dropped 3 bases, with 13 bases sitting between them. This CDR3 contains 15 residues. Germline V gene sequence: CDR1 MRHNA, CDR2 SNTAGT.

This receptor was taken from a woman aged 40 to 55 in good health. Some clones in this sample may be carry-over from other donors' samples. The sequenced sample was PBMCs. This rearrangement joins TRBV6-4 to TRBJ2-3; TRBD1 might be the D (6 bases). CDR3 region: CASSEVKGETDTQYF. CDR3 nucleotide sequence: TGTGCCAGCAGTGAAGTAAAGGGGGAGACAGATACGCAGTATTTT.